This T cell receptor (beta chain) was found in a study of blood T cells in healthy people across ages. The ends were cut back, 5 bases at V and 5 bases at J, with 15 bases in the middle. Per germline, CDR1 PRHDT and CDR2 FYEKMQ (reference sequence). The CDR3 spans 14 residues. As to this clonotype: Antigen: not known.

For the second PCR, which ran for roughly 7 to 11 cycles, a sample-barcoded 5' primer and a J-beta primer mix were used. TCRdb analysed the 5' RACE reads with MiXCR anew, one entry per CDR3 protein. The table lists under 2,000,000 distinct CDR3 sequences, 40% to 55% of them singletons. Findings of the study overall: With donor CMV status unknown, expanded clonotype changes were possibly confounded. Estimated diversity, derived from one million T cells, was regarded as an underestimate. A strong correlation was found between TCR beta diversity and the percentage of naive T cells.

The sequence was obtained from a woman in her forties in good health. The chain uses TRBV13 and TRBJ2-5; D is perhaps TRBD1 or TRBD2 (6 bases each). Sequenced: blood. CDR3: CASSRGARIETQYF. DNA of the CDR3: TGTGCCAGCAGCAGGGGGGCCCGAATCGAGACCCAGTACTTC.